A selection of T cell receptor beta chains follows, all from one sample in a study of cytomegalovirus exposure and HLA in healthy donors. Clones were read by immunoSEQ multiplex PCR, and TCRdb kept only the in-frame ones, dropping some. In the table there are around 120,000 clones, under 90% of which are singletons. The sequenced sample was PBMCs. The origin of the receptors is a woman in her thirties or forties in good health and CMV-seronegative. CDR3s include the opening cysteine and the closing phenylalanine or tryptophan. A D gene is named only where the DNA matches it firmly. Clone size is stated in some rows and not others, as once, few, many or a class when expanded.

NA	TRBD1	TRBV7-2	TRBJ1-2	TGTGCCAGCAGCTTAATGGGACAGGGGTATGGCTACACCTTC	CASSLMGQGYGYTF
NA	NA	TRBV7-2	TRBJ2-2	TGTGCCAGCAGCGCTGAACAGGGCCAATTAGGGGAGCTGTTTTTT	CASSAEQGQLGELFF
NA	NA	TRBV29-1	TRBJ2-1	TGCAGCGTTGCGGGGATGAACTACAATGAGCAGTTCTTC	CSVAGMNYNEQFF
NA	NA	TRBV10-3	TRBJ1-6	TGTGCCATCAGTGAGCAGGACAGCCTTAATTCACCCCTCCACTTT	CAISEQDSLNSPLHF
NA	TRBD1	TRBV5-1	TRBJ1-1	TGCGCCAGCAGCTCTGACAGGGGGCTTGACACTGAAGCTTTCTTT	CASSSDRGLDTEAFF
NA	NA	TRBV7-3	TRBJ2-6	TGTGCCAGCAGCTTAGCTCCCGCGGGCTCTGGGGCCAACGTCCTGACTTTC	CASSLAPAGSGANVLTF
NA	TRBD1	TRBV2	TRBJ2-2	TGTGCCAGCAGTTCCACGGACAGGGGGTGGGCCGGGGAGCTGTTTTTT	CASSSTDRGWAGELFF
NA	NA	TRBV15	TRBJ2-5	TGTGCCACCAGGATTTGGGAGTCGCGGGAGACCCAGTACTTC	CATRIWESRETQYF
NA	TRBD1	TRBV2	TRBJ1-5	TGTGCCAGCCAGGGACAGGGGCTGAATCAGCCCCAGCATTTT	CASQGQGLNQPQHF
NA	TRBD2	TRBV4-1	TRBJ2-3	TGCGCCAGCCGCTTACTTGGGAGCGGGAGTGCAGATACGCAGTATTTT	CASRLLGSGSADTQYF
NA	TRBD2	TRBV18	TRBJ2-1	TGTGCCAGCTCACCTATTCCAGCGGGAGCGGGGAATGAGCAGTTCTTC	CASSPIPAGAGNEQFF
NA	NA	TRBV15	TRBJ2-6	TGTGCCACCAGCAGAGGAGTCTCTGGGGCCAACGTCCTGACTTTC	CATSRGVSGANVLTF
NA	NA	TRBV7-2	TRBJ2-2	TGTGCCAGCAGCTTACAGGGTGTCGGGGAGCTGTTTTTT	CASSLQGVGELFF
NA	TRBD1	TRBV7-6	TRBJ2-7	TGTGCCAGCAGCTCCTACCGGGACAGGGGATCGTACGAGCAGTACTTC	CASSSYRDRGSYEQYF
NA	TRBD1	TRBV4-2	TRBJ1-2	TGTGCCAGCAGCCAAGACCGGGACAGAGGCAATGGCTACACCTTC	CASSQDRDRGNGYTF
NA	NA	TRBV19	TRBJ1-6	TGTGCCAGTTTTATCGACAGCTCCTATAATTCACCCCTCCACTTT	CASFIDSSYNSPLHF
NA	NA	TRBV7-6	TRBJ1-5	TGTGCCAGCAGCTTAGGAGGAGATCAGCCCCAGCATTTT	CASSLGGDQPQHF
NA	NA	TRBV4-3	TRBJ2-3	TGCGCCAGCAGCCAAGAAGGGGTCACGCAGTATTTT	CASSQEGVTQYF
NA	TRBD1	TRBV5-4	TRBJ1-1	TGTGCCAGCAGGAACCGGGACAGGATGAACACTGAAGCTTTCTTT	CASRNRDRMNTEAFF
NA	TRBD1	TRBV19	TRBJ1-5	TGTGCCAGTAGTGGGACAGGTCAACCGGCTCAGCCCCAGCATTTT	CASSGTGQPAQPQHF
NA	TRBD1	TRBV27	TRBJ1-1	TGTGCCAGCAGCACAGGGGGTGGTGAAGCTTTCTTT	CASSTGGGEAFF
NA	TRBD1	TRBV6-5	TRBJ1-4	TGTGCCAGCAGTCTCGGACAGGGTGGGGGGGAAAAACTGTTTTTT	CASSLGQGGGEKLFF
few	TRBD1	TRBV19	TRBJ2-6	TGTGCCAGTAGGGACAGGGCTGGGGCCAACGTCCTGACTTTC	CASRDRAGANVLTF
NA	TRBD2	TRBV4-3	TRBJ2-1	TGCGCCAGCAGCCAAGACCGGGGACTAAATGAGCAGTTCTTC	CASSQDRGLNEQFF
NA	TRBD2	TRBV9	TRBJ2-3	TGTGCCAGCAGCGTAACCCACGGGAGGGCTAGCACAGATACGCAGTATTTT	CASSVTHGRASTDTQYF
NA	NA	TRBV2	TRBJ1-5	TGTGCCAGCAGGCGGGGCACCTCTCAGCCCCAGCATTTT	CASRRGTSQPQHF
once	NA	TRBV10-2	TRBJ2-7	TGCGCCAGCAGTGAGTCCCCAGGGGACTACGAGCAGTACTTC	CASSESPGDYEQYF
NA	NA	TRBV28	TRBJ2-7	TGTGCCAGCAGCCTCGGACAGTTCTACGAGCAGTACTTC	CASSLGQFYEQYF
NA	TRBD2	TRBV5-6	TRBJ2-7	TGTGCCAGCAGCTCGACTAGCGGGAGGGCCAATGGCCCTTACGAGCAGTACTTC	CASSSTSGRANGPYEQYF
NA	NA	TRBV7-6	TRBJ1-5	TGTGCCAGCAGCTCGACTCTGGGTCAGCCCCAGCATTTT	CASSSTLGQPQHF
NA	NA	TRBV7-6	TRBJ1-1	TGTGCCAGCAGCCAAGGACTCCAGAACACTGAAGCTTTCTTT	CASSQGLQNTEAFF
NA	NA	TRBV6-6	TRBJ2-5	TGTGCCAGCAGTAACAGCCAAGAGACCCAGTACTTC	CASSNSQETQYF
few	NA	TRBV27	TRBJ2-1	TGTGCCAGCAGTTTTTCTCCCCGGTTGTACAATGAGCAGTTCTTC	CASSFSPRLYNEQFF
NA	NA	TRBV10-3	TRBJ1-5	TGTGCCATCAGTGGCAACAGGGATCAGCCCCAGCATTTT	CAISGNRDQPQHF
NA	NA	TRBV7-2	TRBJ1-6	TGTGCCAGCAGCCCCCTCTGGGGGGGGGCTAATTCACCCCTCCACTTT	CASSPLWGGANSPLHF
NA	NA	TRBV29-1	TRBJ2-1	TGCAGCGTTCCCGTCTCAGGGTTCGATGAGCAGTTCTTC	CSVPVSGFDEQFF
NA	NA	TRBV5-6	TRBJ2-7	TGTGCCAGCAGCTCCGGGGGGGGGTCGACAGGGATCGAGCAGTACTTC	CASSSGGGSTGIEQYF
once	NA	TRBV4-1	TRBJ1-1	TGCGCCAGCAGCCAATGGCAGGTCAGCACTGAAGCTTTCTTT	CASSQWQVSTEAFF
few	TRBD2	TRBV7-2	TRBJ2-3	TGTGCCAGCAGCATAAGACTAGCGGGGGGGCCAGATACGCAGTATTTT	CASSIRLAGGPDTQYF
NA	TRBD2	TRBV13	TRBJ2-3	TGTGCCAGCAGCTTAGGCCTATTAGCGGGGAGCACAGATACGCAGTATTTT	CASSLGLLAGSTDTQYF
NA	NA	TRBV5-1	TRBJ1-2	TGCGCCAGCAGCTTGGATCTTTATGGGGGGGACTATGGCTACACCTTC	CASSLDLYGGDYGYTF
NA	TRBD2	TRBV7-9	TRBJ2-7	TGTGCCAGCAGCTCCGGACTAGCGAACGAGCAGTACTTC	CASSSGLANEQYF
few	NA	TRBV6-5	TRBJ1-5	TGTGCCAGCAGATCCTCGGGGGGGCGCAATCAGCCCCAGCATTTT	CASRSSGGRNQPQHF
NA	TRBD2	TRBV5-1	TRBJ2-1	TGCGCCAGCAGCCCCTTAGCGGGACTTGACGGGGATGAGCAGTTCTTC	CASSPLAGLDGDEQFF
few	NA	TRBV19	TRBJ1-4	TGTGCCAGTAGTCAATGGGGCAGGGGAACTAATGAAAAACTGTTTTTT	CASSQWGRGTNEKLFF
NA	TRBD2	TRBV11-2	TRBJ2-1	TGTGCCAGCAGCTTAAGGCGTCTAGCGGGAGTCAAAGGAGATGAGCAGTTCTTC	CASSLRRLAGVKGDEQFF
NA	NA	TRBV7-9	TRBJ1-6	TGTGCCAGCAGCTGGGCGGGGGACAATAATTCACCCCTCCACTTT	CASSWAGDNNSPLHF
few	TRBD2	TRBV5-6	TRBJ2-1	TGTGCCAGCAGCTTGGTACCGGGAGGGCCGTCGAATGAGCAGTTCTTC	CASSLVPGGPSNEQFF
few	TRBD2	TRBV4-3	TRBJ2-2	TGCGCCAGCAGCCAGGGGGCGACTAGCGAACTCACCGGGGAGCTGTTTTTT	CASSQGATSELTGELFF
once	NA	TRBV7-8	TRBJ1-3	TGTCCCAGCAGCTTATTTGGCAACTCTGGAAACACCATATATTTT	CPSSLFGNSGNTIYF
NA	NA	TRBV10-3	TRBJ1-6	TGTGCCATAACCCAGGAGGGTAATTCACCCCTCCACTTT	CAITQEGNSPLHF
NA	NA	TRBV5-1	TRBJ1-3	TGCGCCAGCAGCTTGCAGAATCCGAACACCATATATTTT	CASSLQNPNTIYF
NA	NA	TRBV7-8	TRBJ1-3	TGTGCCAGCAGCTTAGGGACGGGGGGTTTCTCTGGAAACACCATATATTTT	CASSLGTGGFSGNTIYF
NA	NA	TRBV7-9	TRBJ2-2	TGTGCCAGCAGCTTAGGGGCATCAAACACCGGGGAGCTGTTTTTT	CASSLGASNTGELFF